These T cell receptor beta chains were read from a single sample in a study of somatic mutations in cytotoxic T cells in rheumatoid arthritis. Profiling relied on immunoSEQ multiplex PCR, and the TCRdb table lists in-frame clones only, not all of them. The table lists about 19,000 clones, about 85% of them singletons, with about a tenth in the top ten. Sequencing input: CD8+ T cells sorted from blood. Receptors were obtained from a man aged 18 to 29 with rheumatoid arthritis. Each CDR3 is given with its conserved first and last residue. Each record gives: V gene, clone size, D gene, J gene, CDR3 DNA, CDR3 protein. D genes are given only for firm matches. Rows may omit the clone size; those that give it use once, few, many or a size class.

>TRBV6-4|medium-sized|.|TRBJ2-2
TGTGCCAGCAGTGACAGCGACACCGGGGAGCTGTTTTTT
CASSDSDTGELFF
>TRBV25-1|.|TRBD1|TRBJ2-5
TGTGCCAGCAGTGAAACCGGGACAGCAAAAGAGACCCAGTACTTC
CASSETGTAKETQYF
>TRBV6-4|once|TRBD2|TRBJ2-3
TGTGCCAGCAGTGAGCGGGGGGGCCCAGATACGCAGTATTTT
CASSERGGPDTQYF
>TRBV10-2|.|.|TRBJ2-1
TGCGCCAGCACGGTAAGACAGGACTCCTACAATGAGCAGTTCTTC
CASTVRQDSYNEQFF
>TRBV6-1|few|.|TRBJ1-6
TGTGCCAGCAGTGAAGCGATAGCGCCCGGTAATTCACCCCTCCACTTT
CASSEAIAPGNSPLHF
>TRBV6-5|.|TRBD2|TRBJ2-1
TGTGCCAGCAGTTCCGGGACTAGCGGGGCCTACAATGAGCAGTTCTTC
CASSSGTSGAYNEQFF
>TRBV19|few|TRBD1|TRBJ1-1
TGTGCCAGTAGTGCGACACAGGGGCCCACTGAAGCTTTCTTT
CASSATQGPTEAFF
>TRBV4-1|few|.|TRBJ2-7
TGCGCCAGCAGCCAAGAGGCCGGGAACTACGAGCAGTACTTC
CASSQEAGNYEQYF
>TRBV6-1|.|TRBD2|TRBJ2-1
TGTGCCAGCAGGGGGTGGGGTAGCGGGAACAATGAGCAGTTCTTC
CASRGWGSGNNEQFF
>TRBV6-6|once|TRBD1|TRBJ2-7
TGTGCATCTTATAGGGGACAGGGGGCTCTCTACGAGCAGTACTTC
CASYRGQGALYEQYF
>TRBV19|.|.|TRBJ1-6
TGTGCCAGTAGTCTCCAGGGCAATTCACCCCTCCACTTT
CASSLQGNSPLHF
>TRBV19|.|.|TRBJ1-1
TGTGCCAGTAGTATCTGGCGGGACCGCTCGAACACTGAAGCTTTCTTT
CASSIWRDRSNTEAFF
>TRBV7-9|.|.|TRBJ2-4
TGTGCCAGCAGCACGTTAGGGACACTGAAAAACATTCAGTACTTC
CASSTLGTLKNIQYF
>TRBV15|once|.|TRBJ1-5
TGTGCCACCAGCCCCTTCAGAGATATTATAGGGTTAAGGCAGCCCCAGCATTTT
CATSPFRDIIGLRQPQHF
>TRBV4-3|.|.|TRBJ2-1
TGCGCCAGCAGCCAGCCGAGCCGACAGGCAGACTACAATGAGCAGTTCTTC
CASSQPSRQADYNEQFF
>TRBV5-4|once|.|TRBJ1-1
TGTGCCAGCAGCTTGGCTGGGAGGCCTGAAGCTTTCTTT
CASSLAGRPEAFF
>TRBV30|.|TRBD1|TRBJ1-5
TGTGCCTGGAGCCCCACAGGGGCCCTAAATCAGCCCCAGCATTTT
CAWSPTGALNQPQHF
>TRBV6-1|.|.|TRBJ2-1
TGTGCCAGCAGTGAAGAAGCCGACAACTCCTACAATGAGCAGTTCTTC
CASSEEADNSYNEQFF
>TRBV2|few|.|TRBJ1-5
TGTGCCAGCAGAGTTAACGGGGGAGTTCAGCCCCAGCATTTT
CASRVNGGVQPQHF
>TRBV6-1|.|TRBD1|TRBJ1-4
TGTGCCAGCAGTGAGGGGGACAGGGCGGGTTTTCGGGGTGAAAAACTGTTTTTT
CASSEGDRAGFRGEKLFF
>TRBV4-3|.|TRBD2|TRBJ2-3
TGCGCCAGCAGCCTAGGACAGGGACTAGCGGATACGCAGTATTTT
CASSLGQGLADTQYF
>TRBV18|.|.|TRBJ1-1
TGTGCCAGCCCACCAGACGTAATGGAAGCTTTCTTT
CASPPDVMEAFF
>TRBV7-9|few|TRBD1|TRBJ1-4
TGTGCCAGCAGCTTAGGGGACAGGGGGCGTGAAAAACTGTTTTTT
CASSLGDRGREKLFF
>TRBV5-5|few|TRBD1|TRBJ2-7
TGTGCCAGCAGCCTAGGGAGGCAGGGGGCCTCCTACGAGCAGTACTTC
CASSLGRQGASYEQYF
>TRBV28|.|TRBD1|TRBJ1-5
TGTGCCAGCAGTGACAGGGCCTCCAATCAGCCCCAGCATTTT
CASSDRASNQPQHF
>TRBV4-3|.|.|TRBJ2-5
TGCGCCAGCAGCCAAGAGTATGGGCAGGGGAGTACCCAAGAGACCCAGTACTTC
CASSQEYGQGSTQETQYF
>TRBV7-6|.|TRBD2|TRBJ2-1
TGTGCCAGCAGCTTGGGACTAGCGGGGGGTTACAATGAGCAGTTCTTC
CASSLGLAGGYNEQFF
>TRBV27|.|.|TRBJ2-2
TGTGCCAGCAGTTTGGGGGGGGCCGGGGGCACCGGGGAGCTGTTTTTT
CASSLGGAGGTGELFF
>TRBV6-1|.|.|TRBJ1-3
TGTGCCAGCAGTGAAGGGGGGCTGGACTACACCATATATTTT
CASSEGGLDYTIYF
>TRBV6-4|.|.|TRBJ2-1
TGTGCCAGCAGTGACTCAGAAACGGGGGCCAATGAGCAGTTCTTC
CASSDSETGANEQFF
>TRBV6-4|.|TRBD2|TRBJ2-2
TGTGCCAGCACCGCTAGCGGGGGGGCCCCCGGGGAGCTGTTTTTT
CASTASGGAPGELFF
>TRBV28|.|TRBD1|TRBJ1-1
TGTGCCAGCAGCCTACAGGGGGCATACACTGAAGCTTTCTTT
CASSLQGAYTEAFF